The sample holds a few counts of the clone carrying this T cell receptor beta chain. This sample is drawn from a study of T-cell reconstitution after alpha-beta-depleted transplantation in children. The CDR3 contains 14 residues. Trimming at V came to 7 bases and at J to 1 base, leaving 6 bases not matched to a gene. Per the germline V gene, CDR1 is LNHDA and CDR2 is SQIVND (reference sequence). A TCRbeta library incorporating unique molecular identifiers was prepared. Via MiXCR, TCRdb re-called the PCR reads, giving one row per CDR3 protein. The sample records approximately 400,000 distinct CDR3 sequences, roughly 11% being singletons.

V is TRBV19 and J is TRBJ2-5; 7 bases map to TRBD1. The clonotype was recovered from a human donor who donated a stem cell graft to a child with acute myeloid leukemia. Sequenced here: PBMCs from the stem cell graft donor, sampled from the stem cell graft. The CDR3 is CASTPDRTQETQYF. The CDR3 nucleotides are TGTGCCAGTACCCCGGACAGGACCCAAGAGACCCAGTACTTC.